Below, 23 T cell receptor beta chains from the same sample are listed, as sequenced in a study of OX40 agonist ivuxolimab in advanced cancers. Clones were read by immunoSEQ multiplex PCR, and TCRdb kept only the in-frame ones, dropping some. The sample has about 79,000 clones, about 94% seen once; the top ten hold over 8.5%. Sequencing was performed on CD4+ or CD8+ T cells sorted from blood, taken in a trial of the OX40 agonist ivuxolimab. These receptors came from an adult with an advanced solid tumor such as melanoma, head and neck, liver or kidney cancer.

The gene calls are TRBV19 and TRBJ1-2; D is unclear. Germline CDR1 reads LNHDA; CDR2 reads SQIVND (reference sequence). Trimming left V 1 base short and J 3 bases short, with 9 bases between. This CDR3 region has 14 residues. The CDR3: CASSIVNNDYGYTF. The CDR3 nucleotides are TGTGCCAGTAGTATAGTAAACAACGACTATGGCTACACCTTC.

This chain uses TRBV4-2 with TRBJ2-2; D is unresolved. Per germline, CDR1 LGHNA and CDR2 YNFKEQ. V was trimmed by 1 base and J by 8 bases, leaving 8 bases between them. The CDR3 extends over 13 amino acids. In DNA, the CDR3 is TGTGCCAGCAGCCAAGGCGTTGGGGGGGAGCTGTTTTTT. Its translation: CASSQGVGGELFF.

The V and J genes are TRBV5-4 and TRBJ2-1; TRBD2 matches at 7 bases. The CDR3 contains 16 residues. J lost 3 bases, V lost 3 bases, and 9 bases had no gene match. From germline, CDR1 is SGHNT and CDR2 YYREEE (reference sequence). The CDR3 DNA reads as TGTGCCAGCAGCTCGAGCGGCGCTAGCGGCTACAATGAGCAGTTCTTC. Translating gives CASSSSGASGYNEQFF.

This sequence joins TRBV27 and TRBJ2-7, with 7 positions matching TRBD2. Trimming at V came to 2 bases and at J to 2 bases, leaving 6 bases not matched to a gene. The germline gives CDR1 MNHEY, CDR2 SMNVEV (reference sequence). This CDR3 comprises 15 residues. DNA for the CDR3: TGTGCCAGCAGTTTAGGGCTAGCGGACACCTACGAGCAGTACTTC. Its protein is CASSLGLADTYEQYF.

The rearrangement uses TRBV27 and TRBJ2-7; 7 bases align to TRBD1. V shed 5 bases, J shed 0 bases, and the junction held 10 bases outside the gene matches. The germline V gene has CDR1 MNHEY and CDR2 SMNVEV (reference sequence). The CDR3 has 16 residues. Written as DNA, the CDR3 is TGTGCCAGCAGTGAGCGAGGGACAGCCTACTCCTACGAGCAGTACTTC. This translates into CASSERGTAYSYEQYF.

V and J are TRBV7-9 and TRBJ1-2; no reliable D call. V was clipped by 1 base and J by 5 bases, with 11 bases between them. The CDR3 consists of 14 residues. From germline, CDR1 is SEHNR and CDR2 FQNEAQ (reference sequence). The CDR3 loop is CASSLVYAEYGYTF. The CDR3 bases are TGTGCCAGCAGCTTAGTCTATGCGGAATATGGCTACACCTTC.

This clone was seen only once. The chain has TRBV21-1 and TRBJ2-1; the table's D call of TRBD2 was not tested on the DNA. TRBV21-1 is described as a pseudogene. The CDR3 loop spans 15 amino acids. In DNA, the CDR3 is TGTGCCAGCCCCGGGGGGCTAGCGGACTACAATGAGCAGTTCTTC. It yields the protein CASPGGLADYNEQFF.

This clone was recorded once. This chain connects TRBV7-9 to TRBJ2-7; 15 bases are a match to TRBD2. V shed 4 bases and J 3 bases; nucleotides not matched to a gene: 1. The CDR3 runs to 15 residues. CDR1 is SEHNR and CDR2 is FQNEAQ in the germline V gene (reference sequence). CDR3 in amino acids: CASSSGLAGGYEQYF. Written as DNA, the CDR3 is TGTGCCAGCAGCTCGGGACTAGCGGGAGGCTACGAGCAGTACTTC.

The chain employs TRBV28 and TRBJ2-1; D perhaps matches TRBD2 (6 bases). This CDR3 comprises 15 residues. Germline assignment: CDR1 MDHEN and CDR2 SYDVKM. Trimming stripped 7 bases from V and 7 bases from J, with 20 bases between. The CDR3 sequence: CASNSPEGARNEQFF. The CDR3 DNA reads as TGTGCCAGCAACTCCCCGGAGGGAGCACGGAATGAGCAGTTCTTC.

This clone was detected only once. J is TRBJ2-7 and V is TRBV11-1, with TRBD2 matching over 8 bases. The V segment lost 1 base and the J segment 4 bases; nucleotides outside the gene matches: 6. The CDR3 loop spans 15 amino acids. The V gene's germline CDR1 is SGHAT and CDR2 FQDESV (reference sequence). The CDR3, as DNA: TGTGCCAGCAGCTTAGGACGGGAGGGCCTATACGAGCAGTACTTC. Amino acids: CASSLGREGLYEQYF.

V gene TRBV5-4 combines with J gene TRBJ2-1; D not certain. The CDR3 length is 11 residues. Per the germline V gene, CDR1 is SGHNT and CDR2 is YYREEE (reference sequence). V dropped 8 bases and J dropped 7 bases, with 10 bases sitting between them. The CDR3 loop is CASLNMNEQFF. The CDR3 region has the DNA TGTGCCAGTTTGAACATGAATGAGCAGTTCTTC.

The chain links TRBV27 to TRBJ2-2; no firm D call. Trimming took off 2 bases at V and 5 bases at J, with 9 bases between the two ends. The germline V gene encodes CDR1 MNHEY and CDR2 SMNVEV (reference sequence). The CDR3 loop spans 14 amino acids. The CDR3 here is CASSLMLGTGELFF. For the CDR3, the DNA is TGTGCCAGCAGTTTAATGTTAGGAACCGGGGAGCTGTTTTTT.

This clone was seen a single time. A much larger clone sits a single nucleotide away, making a read error possible. The sample holds other DNA sequences that translate to the same CDR3. The CDR3 coding sequence is TGTGCCAGCAGCGAAAGGGGCGGGAGTAACAATGAGCAGTTCTTC. As protein: CASSERGGSNNEQFF. The chain uses TRBV6-1 and TRBJ2-1; 7 bases are a match to TRBD2. The V segment lost 6 bases and the J segment 5 bases; nucleotides outside the gene matches: 10. The CDR3 totals 15 residues. The V gene's germline CDR1 is MNHNS and CDR2 SASEGT.

This clone was picked up one time. The chain has TRBV27 and TRBJ2-1; 7 nucleotides agree with TRBD1. Germline V gene sequence: CDR1 MNHEY, CDR2 SMNVEV (reference sequence). V was pared by 4 bases and J by 8 bases, with 14 bases of the junction left unmatched. The CDR3 runs 16 residues. CDR3 coding DNA: TGTGCCAGCAGTTCAACTAGGGCCGGGACAGTCGATGAGCAGTTCTTC. This gives the protein CASSSTRAGTVDEQFF.

The chain is built from TRBV13 and TRBJ2-7; 7 bases line up with TRBD2. CDR3 size: 14 residues. V lost 8 bases to trimming and J lost 5 bases; unmatched junction nucleotides: 12. Germline V lookup: CDR1 PRHDT, CDR2 FYEKMQ (reference sequence). This CDR3 is CASGGEVGYHEQYF. CDR3 DNA sequence: TGTGCCAGCGGGGGGGAGGTAGGGTACCACGAGCAGTACTTC.

The V and J genes are TRBV6-5 and TRBJ1-3; possible D gene TRBD1, 5 bases. The CDR3 totals 15 residues. CDR1 MNHEY and CDR2 SVGAGI come from the germline V gene. V was trimmed by 8 bases and J by 0 bases, leaving 14 bases between them. The CDR3 DNA reads TGTGCCAGCGGGGCCGGAAGGGCCTCTGGAAACACCATATATTTT. Its protein is CASGAGRASGNTIYF.

The chain couples TRBV14 to TRBJ1-2; D perhaps matches TRBD1 (6 bases). Germline assignment: CDR1 SGHDN and CDR2 FVKESK. The CDR3 loop spans 16 amino acids. With 4 bases removed from V and 4 bases from J, the gap between germline ends came to 19 bases. The CDR3 nucleotides read TGTGCCAGCAGCCCTTGGGACACCTTGAAGAGCTATGGCTACACCTTC. This sequence encodes CASSPWDTLKSYGYTF.

This sequence joins TRBV19 and TRBJ1-6, with D perhaps matching TRBD1 (6 bases). This CDR3 has 15 residues. V was clipped by 5 bases and J by 6 bases, with 14 bases between them. Germline V gives CDR1 LNHDA, CDR2 SQIVND (reference sequence). The CDR3 region has the DNA TGTGCCAGTAGTCTCTCGGGGGGGGCTAATTCACCCCTCCACTTT. Amino acid sequence: CASSLSGGANSPLHF.

The genes are TRBV2 and TRBJ2-7, with TRBD1 matching 11 bases. The germline CDR1 and CDR2 sequences are SNHLY and FYNNEI. The CDR3 is made up of 16 amino acids. V dropped 1 base and J dropped 3; count of bases not matched to a gene: 5. The CDR3 loop is CASSEGDGTGGYEQYF. The CDR3 nucleotides are TGTGCCAGCAGTGAAGGTGATGGGACAGGGGGCTACGAGCAGTACTTC.

The chain uses TRBV13 and TRBJ2-7; D not resolved. The CDR3 has 12 residues. The germline V and J ends were trimmed by 8 bases and 3 bases, with 11 bases remaining between them. Germline loops: CDR1 PRHDT, CDR2 FYEKMQ (reference sequence). CDR3 nucleotide sequence: TGTGCCAGCTCCGCTTCGGGCTACGAGCAGTACTTC. Protein: CASSASGYEQYF. The full variable domain, with the rest looked up from reference TRBV13 and TRBJ2-7, is AAGVIQSPRHLIKEKRETATLKCYPIPRHDTVYWYQQGPGQDPQFLISFYEKMQSDKGSIPDRFSAQQFSDYHSELNMSSLELGDSALYFCASSASGYEQYFGPGTRLTVT.

This sequence joins TRBV7-2 and TRBJ2-1; TRBD2 matches at 9 bases. Per the germline V gene, CDR1 is SGHTA and CDR2 is FQGNSA. This CDR3 comprises 16 residues. V lost 1 base to trimming and J lost 4 bases; unmatched junction nucleotides: 5. The CDR3 nucleotides read TGTGCCAGCAGCTTAGAGGCTAGCGGGGCATACAATGAGCAGTTCTTC. Translation gives CASSLEASGAYNEQFF.

The V and J genes are TRBV5-4 and TRBJ2-7; D uncertain. V dropped 7 bases and J dropped 0 bases, with 8 bases sitting between them. The CDR3 runs to 12 residues. Germline values: CDR1 SGHNT, CDR2 YYREEE (reference sequence). CDR3 loop: CASRGSSYEQYF. CDR3 bases: TGTGCCAGCCGCGGAAGCTCCTACGAGCAGTACTTC.

The rearrangement joins TRBV6-6 to TRBJ2-7; D gene unclear. Germline lookup yields CDR1 MNHNY and CDR2 SVGAGI (reference sequence). This CDR3 is 13 amino acids long. Trimming stripped 2 bases from V and 0 bases from J, with 5 bases between. As DNA, the CDR3 is TGTGCCAGCAGTTACGACACCTCCTACGAGCAGTACTTC. Residues: CASSYDTSYEQYF.